The 10 T cell receptor beta chains listed next were all sequenced from one sample in a study of cytomegalovirus exposure and HLA in healthy donors. PCR involved 60 Vbeta and 13 Jbeta primers. Sequencing was performed with immunoSEQ multiplex PCR; in TCRdb, only in-frame clones are kept and a portion is missing. The top ten hold about 8.9% of the sample, which has over 100,000 clones, 50% to 75% seen once. Sequenced sample: PBMCs. The receptor source for this set is a woman between 35 and 50 years old in good health and CMV-seropositive.

In its sample, this clone was seen a few times. The chain combines TRBV5-4 with TRBJ2-1; perhaps TRBD2 as D (7 bases). The CDR3 sequence is 13 residues long. Trimming left V 2 bases short and J 5 bases short, with 8 bases between. Germline-derived CDR1 and CDR2 are SGHNT and YYREEE (reference sequence). The CDR3 region is CASSLGGDNEQFF. In DNA, the CDR3 is TGTGCCAGCAGCTTAGGGGGGGACAATGAGCAGTTCTTC.

The chain links TRBV5-1 to TRBJ2-7, with 12 bases that match TRBD2. This CDR3 contains 16 residues. J lost 2 bases, V lost 0 bases, and 3 bases had no gene match. Germline CDR1 reads SGHRS; CDR2 reads YFSETQ. The DNA for the CDR3 is TGCGCCAGCAGCTTGGGACTAGCGGGAGCTCCCTACGAGCAGTACTTC. Encoded protein: CASSLGLAGAPYEQYF. Full variable domain (remainder filled in from reference TRBV5-1 and TRBJ2-7): KAGVTQTPRYLIKTRGQQVTLSCSPISGHRSVSWYQQTPGQGLQFLFEYFSETQRNKGNFPGRFSGRQFSNSRSEMNVSTLELGDSALYLCASSLGLAGAPYEQYFGPGTRLTVT.

The rearrangement links TRBV14 to TRBJ2-7; TRBD1 matches at 7 bases. V was pared by 4 bases and J by 4 bases, with 4 bases of the junction left unmatched. This CDR3 spans 13 amino acids. Germline V gene sequence: CDR1 SGHDN, CDR2 FVKESK. CDR3 residues: CASSRDSSYEQYF. CDR3 coding DNA: TGTGCCAGCAGCCGGGACAGTTCTTACGAGCAGTACTTC.

The V call is TRBV9, the J call TRBJ2-3; TRBD1 aligns across 8 bases. Losses at the gene ends were 3 bases for V and 3 bases for J; bases not matched to a gene: 9. The germline gives CDR1 SGDLS, CDR2 YYNGEE. This CDR3 is 16 amino acids long. CDR3 sequence: CASSDPVTGVTDTQYF. In DNA, the CDR3 is TGTGCCAGCAGCGACCCCGTGACAGGGGTTACAGATACGCAGTATTTT.

The V call is TRBV25-1, the J call TRBJ2-5, with D maybe TRBD2 (6 bases). Trimming removed 4 bases from V and 1 base from J, with 16 bases in between. Per the germline V gene, CDR1 is MGHDK and CDR2 is SYGVNS. This CDR3 is built from 16 residues. The CDR3 loop is CASSGGGRGVQETQYF. CDR3 coding DNA: TGTGCCAGCAGTGGCGGCGGGCGGGGCGTCCAAGAGACCCAGTACTTC.

The rearrangement uses TRBV30 and TRBJ2-7; possible D gene TRBD2, 5 bases. Germline CDR1 is GTSNPN and CDR2 is SVGIG (reference sequence). V shed 1 base and J shed 2 bases, with 12 bases lying between them. The CDR3 is made up of 14 amino acids. DNA of the CDR3: TGTGCCTGGAGTGGGCAACTAGGAACCTACGAGCAGTACTTC. Translation gives CAWSGQLGTYEQYF.

A few counts support this clone. The gene calls are TRBV11-2 and TRBJ2-7; D may be TRBD1 (6 bases). The germline V and J ends were trimmed by 1 base and 2 bases, with 21 bases remaining between them. This CDR3 is 18 amino acids long. Per germline, CDR1 SGHAT and CDR2 FQNNGV. The CDR3: CASSLGFLQGDPAYEQYF. The CDR3 DNA follows: TGTGCCAGCAGCTTAGGATTCCTACAGGGAGACCCGGCCTACGAGCAGTACTTC. Supplemented by reference TRBV11-2 and TRBJ2-7, the full variable domain reads EAGVAQSPRYKIIEKRQSVAFWCNPISGHATLYWYQQILGQGPKLLIQFQNNGVVDDSQLPKDRFSAERLKGVDSTLKIQPAKLEDSAVYLCASSLGFLQGDPAYEQYFGPGTRLTVT.

This clone was detected only a few times. The chain recombines TRBV27 with TRBJ2-1; TRBD1 agrees at 7 bases. This CDR3 comprises 15 residues. The germline gives CDR1 MNHEY, CDR2 SMNVEV (reference sequence). The J segment lost 0 bases and the V segment lost 2 bases, leaving 1 base of the junction unmatched. This chain's CDR3 is CASSLRQGSYNEQFF. CDR3 bases: TGTGCCAGCAGTTTAAGACAGGGCTCCTACAATGAGCAGTTCTTC.

This chain links TRBV30 with TRBJ1-1; no clear D. V was trimmed by 5 bases and J by 1 base, leaving 14 bases between them. Germline V gene data show CDR1 as GTSNPN and CDR2 as SVGIG (reference sequence). CDR3 length equals 14 residues. The CDR3 reads CAWVTRASNTEAFF. CDR3 in DNA: TGTGCCTGGGTTACTAGGGCCTCGAACACTGAAGCTTTCTTT.

In its sample, this clone was seen a few times. V gene TRBV11-3 combines with J gene TRBJ2-3; 10 nucleotides agree with TRBD2. Trimming took 4 bases from V and 5 from J; bases not matched to a gene: 3. The V gene's germline CDR1 is SGHNT and CDR2 YENEEA. The CDR3 totals 14 residues. The CDR3 region is CASSSRTSGDTQYF. The CDR3 DNA reads as TGTGCCAGCAGCTCCCGGACTAGCGGAGATACGCAGTATTTT.